This TCR beta chain originates from a study of T-cell memory formation after mild COVID-19 (dated by TCRdb to about 2021). Background for the entire study: Most TCR sequence clusters were specific to one of the two donors. In a couple of donors, T-cell clones that expanded and contracted after mild COVID-19 were followed by sequencing TCRalpha and TCRbeta repertoires longitudinally. The cohort comprised two young, previously healthy adult volunteers, one female and one male.

The investigation overall reported the following: From day 15 to 85, contracting clones showed balanced CD4/CD8 phenotypes, whereas a second wave of clones that expanded from day 15 to 37 leaned towards CD4+. Contracting CD4+ clones turned up mainly in the CM and EM memory subsets, whereas EMRA was where CD8+ clones were enriched. The study covered only a couple of mild cases, and larger cohorts including severe cases with pre-infection samples were considered necessary. Whether the second-wave clones peaking on day 37 were SARS-CoV-2 specific was not confirmed. Some responding clones were detected in pre-infection memory, suggesting pre-existing cross-reactive memory T cells joined the SARS-CoV-2 response.

Sequencing relied on an Illumina NovaSeq 6000. TCRalpha and TCRbeta cDNA libraries were built by 5'RACE with constant-segment primers, adding sample barcodes and unique molecular identifiers. Trizol reagent was used to extract RNA from every sample. Library amplification was performed in two PCR steps, and a second sample barcode and Illumina TruSeq adapters were introduced in the second step. The libraries were sequenced on an Illumina NovaSeq using 2 x 150 bp paired-end reads. The study's processing was this. Reads were demultiplexed and collapsed into UMI-guided consensus sequences with migec v1.2.7. With mixcr v2.1.11, UMI consensuses were aligned to TRA and TRB V and J templates and assembled into clonotypes. Clonotypes were classified as expanded or contracted when called significant by both edgeR and NoisET, with noise models trained on biological replicates. edgeR calls used a false discovery rate-adjusted p below 0.01 and a log2 fold-change threshold of 1. PCA with hierarchical clustering of max-normalized trajectories of the 1000 most abundant clonotypes was used as exploratory dynamics analysis. Separately sequenced CD4+ and CD8+ repertoires were used to assign a CD4 or CD8 phenotype to each responding clone. Through fastp at Q25 and MiXCR, TCRdb rebuilt clones from the public reads, retaining in-frame beta chains. Rows merge per CDR3 protein into single entries with the most common DNA and genes. The V and J calls and clone size come from TCRdb's table, not from the authors' own analysis. The sample has about 90,000 distinct CDR3 sequences on record, over 13% of them singletons. Jointly, the top ten make up around two fifths of the sample.

Of note for this clonotype: Its antigen target is currently unknown. Qualities for individual bases were not recorded, and no much larger clone is one base off.

Ficoll-Paque density gradient centrifugation was used to isolate PBMCs. V and J lose 4 bases and 4 bases, and a span of 10 bases separates them. The CDR3, from cysteine to phenylalanine, totals 13 residues. Just CDR3 DNA is preserved here, 39 bases in frame from base 1. The sample comprised PBMCs or a T cell subset sorted from them (not recorded which). The receptor was derived from a young man who had mild COVID-19 (a few samples of this study predate the infection). The sample titles of this study are shuffled in the database, so cell type and time point are left out; the donor was told from shared clones. The sequence joins TRBV12-3 or TRBV12-4 to TRBJ1-2; a tentative D match to TRBD1 spans 6 bases. Here the CDR3 is given as CASSYRVAYGYTF. The DNA reads as follows: TGTGCCAGCAGTTACAGGGTGGCCTATGGCTACACCTTC.